The 18 T cell receptor beta chains listed next were all sequenced from one sample in a study of blood T cell repertoires in COVID-19. The data were produced by immunoSEQ multiplex PCR, yet TCRdb's version contains in-frame clones alone and is incomplete. The data show roughly 20,000 clones, with more than 85% seen just once and 15% to 20% held by the top ten. Sequenced sample: peripheral blood. Receptor source: a man in his sixties or seventies with active COVID-19.

The chain employs TRBV3-1 (or the pseudogene TRBV3-2) and TRBJ2-7, with 12 bases matching TRBD1. V dropped 4 bases and J dropped 4; count of bases not matched to a gene: 5. The CDR3 extends over 15 amino acids. Looked up from germline, CDR1 is LGHDT and CDR2 is YNNKEL (reference sequence). As DNA, the CDR3 is TGTGCCAGCAGCCTTGGGACAGGGGGCCGGTACGAGCAGTACTTC. Its protein product is CASSLGTGGRYEQYF.

The chain carries TRBV12-3 or TRBV12-4 and TRBJ2-7; D gene unclear. V was shortened by 6 bases and J by 7 bases, with 13 bases between the two germline ends. The CDR3 consists of 12 residues. CDR3 amino acids: CASSHPTGEQYF. CDR3 DNA: TGTGCCAGCAGCCATCCTACCGGGGAGCAGTACTTC.

This sequence joins TRBV30 and TRBJ1-1; D is unclear. The germline V gene has CDR1 GTSNPN and CDR2 SVGIG (reference sequence). The CDR3 contains 13 residues. V was trimmed by 1 base and J by 1 base, leaving 7 bases between them. The CDR3 nucleotides are TGTGCCTGGAGTGAACAGAGGAACACTGAAGCTTTCTTT. Translation: CAWSEQRNTEAFF. Using reference TRBV30 and TRBJ1-1 for the parts outside the CDR3, the full variable domain is SQTIHQWPATLVQPVGSPLSLECTVEGTSNPNLYWYRQAAGRGLQLLFYSVGIGQISSEVPQNLSASRPQDRQFILSSKKLLLSDSGFYLCAWSEQRNTEAFFGQGTRLTVV.

The rearrangement joins TRBV7-9 to TRBJ1-2; possible D gene TRBD1, 5 bases. The CDR3 totals 12 residues. Germline CDR1 is SEHNR and CDR2 is FQNEAQ (reference sequence). The germline V and J ends were trimmed by 5 bases and 7 bases, with 11 bases remaining between them. CDR3 protein: CASSVTQGGYTF. The CDR3 DNA sequence: TGTGCCAGCAGCGTAACCCAGGGTGGCTACACCTTC.

This rearrangement joins TRBV24-1 to TRBJ2-1, with a possible D match to TRBD2 (5 bases). Germline V CDR1 and CDR2: KGHDR, SFDVKD. V was clipped by 2 bases and J by 9 bases, with 10 bases between them. There are 13 residues in the CDR3. DNA of the CDR3: TGTGCCACCAGTGATTCCCGGACTGCTGAGCAGTTCTTC. It is translated as CATSDSRTAEQFF.

J is TRBJ2-3 and V is TRBV5-1, with 9 bases aligning to TRBD1. The ends lost 5 bases at V and 6 bases at J; junction bases unmatched: 7. This CDR3 region has 14 residues. Germline V gives CDR1 SGHRS, CDR2 YFSETQ. The CDR3 sequence is CASRTDRGLDTQYF. CDR3 DNA: TGCGCCAGCAGAACCGACAGGGGGTTGGATACGCAGTATTTT. The full variable domain, its missing parts supplied by reference TRBV5-1 and TRBJ2-3, is KAGVTQTPRYLIKTRGQQVTLSCSPISGHRSVSWYQQTPGQGLQFLFEYFSETQRNKGNFPGRFSGRQFSNSRSEMNVSTLELGDSALYLCASRTDRGLDTQYFGPGTRLTVL.

The chain is built from TRBV7-9 and TRBJ2-7; D is uncertain. Deletions cut 10 bases from V and 6 bases from J, with 13 bases between. The CDR3 covers 11 residues. CDR1 is SEHNR and CDR2 is FQNEAQ in the germline V gene (reference sequence). The CDR3 coding sequence is TGTGCCACCTCACGGGTGAGCGAGCAGTACTTC. It is translated as CATSRVSEQYF.

The V and J genes are TRBV7-6 and TRBJ2-2, with 13 bases lining up with TRBD2. This CDR3 has 15 residues. J was trimmed by 5 bases and V by 7 bases; bases with no gene match: 4. Per germline, CDR1 SGHVS and CDR2 FNYEAQ. The CDR3 DNA is TGTGCCAGCACTCGACTAGCGGGGGGAACCGGGGAGCTGTTTTTT. Residues: CASTRLAGGTGELFF.

The chain uses TRBV12-3 or TRBV12-4 and TRBJ1-5; D might be TRBD1 (5 bases). The CDR3 sequence is 11 residues long. Trimming removed 10 bases at V and 7 bases at J, with 11 bases between. The CDR3 bases are TGTGCCACGGGGGAAGGGCAGCCCCAGCATTTT. It encodes CATGEGQPQHF.

The chain recombines TRBV6-5 with TRBJ1-1; 9 positions match TRBD1. Losses at the gene ends were 5 bases for V and 4 bases for J; bases not matched to a gene: 5. CDR3 length: 14 amino acids. Germline CDR1 is MNHEY and CDR2 is SVGAGI. As DNA, the CDR3 is TGTGCCAGCAGTAAGGGACAGGGAATCACTGAAGCTTTCTTT. Protein: CASSKGQGITEAFF.

The rearrangement joins TRBV7-2 to TRBJ2-7, with 7 nucleotides matching TRBD1. J gave up 1 base and V 6 bases, and 3 bases lay outside the gene matches. Germline-derived CDR1 and CDR2 are SGHTA and FQGNSA. The CDR3 totals 13 residues. The CDR3 loop reads CASSDRVSYEQYF. In DNA, the CDR3 is TGTGCCAGCAGTGACAGGGTTTCCTACGAGCAGTACTTC.

A remark on this clone: At one end, the junction sequence differs from germline, possibly due to a read error. The gene calls are TRBV7-7 and TRBJ2-7, with TRBD2 matching over 8 bases. This CDR3 contains 15 residues. CDR1 and CDR2 from the germline V gene are SSHAT and FNYEAQ (reference sequence). The CDR3 loop is CASSLFGGGSYEQYF. The CDR3 coding sequence is TGTGCTAGCAGCTTATTTGGCGGGGGGTCCTACGAGCAGTACTTC.

This sequence joins TRBV2 and TRBJ2-1; D possibly corresponds to TRBD2 (6 bases). The CDR3 runs 14 residues. Germline V lookup: CDR1 SNHLY, CDR2 FYNNEI. With 5 bases removed from V and 5 bases from J, the gap between germline ends came to 13 bases. CDR3 coding DNA: TGTGCCAGCAGTAGGAGGGTAATGAACAATGAGCAGTTCTTC. Translation: CASSRRVMNNEQFF.

V and J are TRBV9 and TRBJ1-4; TRBD1 matches at 7 bases. This CDR3 has 14 residues. Losses at the gene ends were 3 bases for V and 8 bases for J; bases not matched to a gene: 7. Germline V lookup: CDR1 SGDLS, CDR2 YYNGEE. Here the CDR3 reads CASSASQGREKLFF. The CDR3 nucleotides read TGTGCCAGCAGCGCCTCACAGGGGAGAGAAAAACTGTTTTTT.

V gene TRBV3-1 (or the pseudogene TRBV3-2) combines with J gene TRBJ1-2; unclear D gene. The germline gives CDR1 LGHDT, CDR2 YNNKEL (reference sequence). Trimming removed 6 bases at V and 7 bases at J, with 27 bases between. The CDR3 loop spans 17 amino acids. In DNA form, the CDR3 reads TGTGCCAGCAGTCCTGCTCCGGGGTCGCCTGCGCCGGGTGGCTACACCTTC. This encodes CASSPAPGSPAPGGYTF.

The sample holds a few counts of this clone. This chain connects TRBV3-1 (or the pseudogene TRBV3-2) to TRBJ1-6; D call uncertain. The CDR3 is made up of 16 amino acids. In germline, CDR1 is LGHDT, CDR2 YNNKEL (reference sequence). Between the trimmed V and J ends, which lost 0 bases and 5 bases, there was a span of 11 bases. CDR3 nucleotides: TGTGCCAGCAGCCAAGATCTTACGGGGAATAATTCACCCCTCCACTTT. It specifies CASSQDLTGNNSPLHF.

The table lists this clone with a few counts. The rearrangement uses TRBV6-5 and TRBJ1-2; the match to TRBD1 covers 8 bases. V lost 5 bases to trimming and J lost 6 bases; unmatched junction nucleotides: 8. The CDR3 contains 14 residues. Germline V gene sequence: CDR1 MNHEY, CDR2 SVGAGI. In nucleotides, the CDR3 is TGTGCCAGCAGTAGATCGGACAGGGTGAATGGCTACACCTTC. Its translation is CASSRSDRVNGYTF.

In this sample, this clone turned up once. The chain links TRBV6-5 to TRBJ2-1, with D hard to call. V lost 4 bases, J lost 0 bases, and 7 bases lay in between. The CDR3 runs 14 residues. Looked up from germline, CDR1 is MNHEY and CDR2 is SVGAGI. DNA for the CDR3: TGTGCCAGCAGTTCCGGTCCCTCCTACAATGAGCAGTTCTTC. It encodes CASSSGPSYNEQFF.